The clone carrying this T cell receptor (beta chain) was counted only a few times. No antigen is known for it. The record originates from a study of blood T cells in healthy people across ages. Broader study findings: Those diversity estimates obtained from one million T cells were thought to be underestimates. Because donor CMV status was unknown, expanded clonotype changes were possibly confounded.

Unmatched junction bases numbered 6, after V lost 7 bases and J lost 1 base. The CDR3 totals 15 residues. The germline gives CDR1 MNHEY, CDR2 SMNVEV (reference sequence). The second PCR ran roughly 6 to 11 cycles with a sample-barcoded 5' primer and J-beta primers. TCRdb reanalysed the 5' RACE reads using MiXCR and keeps one entry per CDR3 protein. Of some 1 million distinct CDR3 sequences in the sample, 40% to 55% are singletons; the top ten hold approximately 17%. For every donor, a draw yielded approximately 9.9 milliliters of peripheral blood. The receptor comes from a woman in her sixties in good health. The source material was blood. The J gene is TRBJ2-7, the V gene TRBV27, with 11 bases fitting TRBD2. The CDR3 DNA reads as TGTGCCAGCATTGACACTAGCGGGAGTTCCTACGAGCAGTACTTC. Protein: CASIDTSGSSYEQYF.